These T cell receptor beta chains were read from a single sample in a study of CD8 T cells in ankylosing spondylitis. MiXCR was run by TCRdb on the 5' RACE reads, yielding one entry per CDR3 protein. The sample contains more than 150,000 distinct CDR3 sequences, around a sixth of which appear only once. Specimen: blood, either unsorted or a sorted T cell fraction (not recorded which). The origin of the receptors is a male donor between 10 and 30 years old with ankylosing spondylitis or in good health (not recorded which). CDR3s include the opening cysteine and the closing phenylalanine or tryptophan. The D gene is left open where the match is weak. Where a row states a size, it is once, few, many or the class of an expanded clone; other rows omit it.

clone_size j_call v_call d_call cdr3_aa cdr3_nt
NA TRBJ1-2 TRBV7-6 TRBD1 CASSPGTDNYGYTF TGTGCCAGCAGTCCCGGGACAGACAATTATGGCTACACCTTC
many TRBJ2-6 TRBV2 NA CASSEDNSISGANVLTF TGTGCCAGCAGTGAAGACAATAGTATATCTGGGGCCAACGTCCTGACTTTC
many TRBJ2-1 TRBV21-1 NA CASSKVRDQDRNSSYNEQFF TGTGCCAGCAGCAAAGTTAGGGACCAAGACCGTAATAGCTCCTACAATGAGCAGTTCTTC
many TRBJ1-1 TRBV6-5 NA CASMGQGEAFF TGTGCCAGCATGGGGCAGGGTGAAGCTTTCTTT
many TRBJ2-1 TRBV29-1 NA CSVRSYNEQFF TGCAGCGTGAGGAGCTACAATGAGCAGTTCTTC
many TRBJ2-3 TRBV7-2 TRBD2 CASSRLGGRLAGGTDTQYF TGTGCCAGCAGCCGCTTAGGTGGTAGACTAGCGGGAGGGACAGATACGCAGTATTTT
NA TRBJ2-7 TRBV7-9 NA CASSFNNYEQYF TGTGCCAGCAGCTTCAACAACTACGAGCAGTACTTC
many TRBJ2-4 TRBV7-8 NA CASSPAAGGIAKNIQYF TGTGCCAGCAGCCCTGCGGCAGGCGGCATAGCCAAAAACATTCAGTACTTC
many TRBJ2-6 TRBV4-2 NA CASSQGEAGANVLTF TGTGCCAGCAGCCAAGGAGAGGCTGGGGCCAACGTCCTGACTTTC
many TRBJ2-1 TRBV7-9 TRBD2 CASSPRASGRGTRNEQFF TGTGCCAGCAGCCCCCGGGCTAGCGGGAGAGGAACTAGGAATGAGCAGTTCTTC
NA TRBJ2-3 TRBV12-3/TRBV12-4 TRBD2 CASSLLAGGRDTQYF TGTGCCAGCAGTCTCCTAGCGGGAGGAAGAGATACGCAGTATTTT
many TRBJ2-1 TRBV28 NA CASSLLRGAEQFF TGTGCCAGCAGTTTACTAAGGGGAGCTGAGCAGTTCTTC
many TRBJ2-7 TRBV28 NA CASSYPPGLEQYF TGTGCCAGCAGTTACCCCCCCGGTCTCGAGCAGTACTTC
many TRBJ2-3 TRBV19 TRBD2 CASRRTSGRSDTQYF TGTGCCAGTAGGAGGACTAGCGGGAGGTCAGATACGCAGTATTTT
many TRBJ1-3 TRBV4-3 NA CASSLHHPRASGNTIYF TGCGCCAGCAGCCTCCACCACCCTCGGGCTTCTGGAAACACCATATATTTT
NA TRBJ2-3 TRBV6-5 NA CASSYSRNSGDTQYF TGTGCCAGCAGTTACTCCAGGAATAGCGGAGATACGCAGTATTTT
NA TRBJ2-7 TRBV10-3 TRBD1 CAISESRDRTYEQYF TGTGCCATCAGTGAGTCCCGGGACAGGACCTACGAGCAGTACTTC
NA TRBJ2-2 TRBV4-3 NA CASSQDTLTGELFF TGCGCCAGCAGCCAGGATACATTGACCGGGGAGCTGTTTTTT
NA TRBJ1-1 TRBV27 NA CASSARRVHTEAFF TGTGCCAGCAGCGCCCGCAGGGTTCACACTGAAGCTTTCTTT
many TRBJ1-4 TRBV7-8 TRBD1 CASSRLVGQGAGANEKLFF TGTGCCAGCAGCCGACTCGTTGGACAGGGGGCCGGGGCTAATGAAAAACTGTTTTTT
many TRBJ1-1 TRBV7-8 NA CASSPTGRDKAFF TGTGCCAGCAGCCCGACTGGCCGTGACAAAGCTTTCTTT
many TRBJ2-1 TRBV15 NA CATSRTWRVPSYNEQFF TGTGCCACCAGCAGGACGTGGCGGGTCCCCTCCTACAATGAGCAGTTCTTC
many TRBJ2-5 TRBV7-2 NA CASSDPDRDSARETQYF TGTGCCAGCAGCGATCCTGACCGGGACTCGGCCAGAGAGACCCAGTACTTC
NA TRBJ2-1 TRBV20-1 NA CSASRGTLSSYNEQFF TGCAGTGCTAGCCGCGGGACTTTGAGCTCCTACAATGAGCAGTTCTTC
many TRBJ2-3 TRBV27 NA CASSPIWAGSDTQYF TGTGCCAGCAGTCCCATTTGGGCTGGCTCAGATACGCAGTATTTT
few TRBJ2-1 TRBV29-1 NA CSVRLGSYNEQFF TGCAGCGTAAGACTGGGCTCCTACAATGAGCAGTTCTTC
NA TRBJ2-5 TRBV27 TRBD1 CASSRTGREETQYF TGTGCCAGCAGTAGGACAGGGAGAGAAGAGACCCAGTACTTC
many TRBJ2-1 TRBV27 TRBD2 CASSITGLAGFNEQFF TGTGCCAGCAGTATTACGGGACTAGCGGGATTCAATGAGCAGTTCTTC
NA TRBJ2-7 TRBV18 NA CASSPASESYEQYF TGTGCCAGCTCACCGGCTAGCGAGTCCTACGAGCAGTACTTC
few TRBJ2-7 TRBV18 NA CASSPGRGNYEQYF TGTGCCAGCTCACCAGGACGGGGGAATTACGAGCAGTACTTC
NA TRBJ1-2 TRBV19 TRBD1 CASRTGDRGNYGYTF TGTGCCAGTAGGACGGGTGACAGGGGGAACTATGGCTACACCTTC
once TRBJ1-1 TRBV29-1 NA CSESGGGTEAFF TGCAGCGAGTCTGGAGGGGGGACTGAAGCTTTCTTT
many TRBJ1-2 TRBV5-1 NA CASRTSGQTYGYTF TGCGCCAGCAGAACTTCAGGACAAACCTATGGCTACACCTTC
many TRBJ2-2 TRBV5-1 NA CASSLVVGDTGELFF TGCGCCAGCAGCTTGGTGGTAGGGGACACCGGGGAGCTGTTTTTT
many TRBJ1-4 TRBV4-2 NA CASSQRSDRFNEKLFF TGTGCCAGCAGCCAAAGATCCGACAGGTTTAATGAAAAACTGTTTTTT
many TRBJ2-4 TRBV4-1 NA CASSQEAGGPPLKNIQYF TGCGCCAGCAGCCAAGAAGCTGGGGGGCCCCCGCTAAAAAACATTCAGTACTTC
many TRBJ2-7 TRBV24-1 NA CATSDPTGAEQYF TGTGCCACCAGTGACCCTACAGGCGCCGAGCAGTACTTC
many TRBJ1-5 TRBV7-2 NA CASSLEGRRNQPQHF TGTGCCAGCAGCTTAGAGGGCAGACGCAATCAGCCCCAGCATTTT
many TRBJ2-3 TRBV20-1 NA CSARGDRRSDTQYF TGCAGTGCTAGAGGCGACAGGCGGTCAGATACGCAGTATTTT
NA TRBJ2-4 TRBV7-3 NA CASSLTQADIQYF TGTGCCAGCAGCTTAACGCAGGCAGACATTCAGTACTTC